The 5 T cell receptor beta chains below were found in one sample sequenced in a study of T cell responses to AZD1222 COVID-19 vaccine. Clones were read by immunoSEQ multiplex PCR, and TCRdb kept only the in-frame ones, dropping some. The sample consists of some 56,000 clones, roughly 85% of them appearing once. Source: peripheral blood, taken on day 0 of AZD1222 vaccination. Source of these receptors: an adult in good health.

The chain carries TRBV18 and TRBJ1-5; D is unclear. Trimming removed 3 bases at V and 9 bases at J, with 12 bases between. This CDR3 is built from 13 residues. The V gene's germline CDR1 is KGHSH and CDR2 LQKENI. For the CDR3, the DNA is TGTGCCAGCTCACCGAGTGGCGCTGGGCCCCAGCATTTT. This encodes CASSPSGAGPQHF.

This rearrangement joins TRBV27 to TRBJ1-1, with 7 nucleotides matching TRBD1. The trim removed 5 bases at V and 2 bases at J, leaving 14 bases unmatched. Germline assignment: CDR1 MNHEY and CDR2 SMNVEV (reference sequence). The CDR3 is 17 amino acids. The CDR3 DNA reads as TGTGCCAGCAGTCCTCACTCGACAGGGATTAAAAACACTGAAGCTTTCTTT. This sequence encodes CASSPHSTGIKNTEAFF.

V and J are TRBV2 and TRBJ2-1; D is unclear. Trimming cost V 7 bases and J 0 bases, with 13 bases left between them. CDR3 length equals 15 residues. The germline V gene has CDR1 SNHLY and CDR2 FYNNEI. CDR3 sequence reads: CASNRLRSSYNEQFF. DNA for the CDR3: TGTGCCAGCAACCGACTGAGGAGCTCCTACAATGAGCAGTTCTTC.

The V and J genes are TRBV30 and TRBJ1-1; TRBD1 is a possible D gene (6 bases). This CDR3 is built from 12 residues. Trimming took 2 bases from V and 8 from J, leaving 12 bases between them. CDR1 and CDR2 (germline): GTSNPN, SVGIG (reference sequence). CDR3: CAWSKGGGEAFF. The CDR3 DNA is TGTGCCTGGAGTAAGGGGGGGGGCGAAGCTTTCTTT.

The rearrangement links TRBV6-1 to TRBJ1-1; D unclear. Germline-derived CDR1 and CDR2 are MNHNS and SASEGT. This CDR3 is built from 18 residues. V was shortened by 2 bases and J by 1 base, with 20 bases between the two germline ends. The CDR3 region has the DNA TGTGCCAGCAGTGAATCGCGCCGTCCAGGACGGAAGAACACTGAAGCTTTCTTT. It yields the protein CASSESRRPGRKNTEAFF.